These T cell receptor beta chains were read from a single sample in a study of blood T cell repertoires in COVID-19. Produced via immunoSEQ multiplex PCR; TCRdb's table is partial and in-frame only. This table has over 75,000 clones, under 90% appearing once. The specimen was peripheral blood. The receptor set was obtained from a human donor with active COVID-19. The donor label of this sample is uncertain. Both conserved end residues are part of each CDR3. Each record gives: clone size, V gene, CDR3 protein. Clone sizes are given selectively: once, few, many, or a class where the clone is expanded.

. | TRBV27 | CASSLSPRDTQYF
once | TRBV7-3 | CASSLYVSDTQYF
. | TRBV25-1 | CASRRTGGIYSNEQFF
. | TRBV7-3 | CASSPQYMDTQYF
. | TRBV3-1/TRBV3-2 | CASSLGQPGPRNTIYF
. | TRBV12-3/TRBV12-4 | CASKNEGAAGYTF
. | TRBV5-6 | CASSWTGATNEKLFF
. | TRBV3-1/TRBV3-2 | CASRRIAGGRANEQFF
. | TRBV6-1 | CASSEVWLAGQETQYF
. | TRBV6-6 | CASKESTGNTIYF
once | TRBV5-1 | CASSLRQSNTGELFF
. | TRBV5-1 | CASSLIGRGDYNEQFF
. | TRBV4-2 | CASSLGQGASGANVLTF
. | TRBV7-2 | CASSLGEWTGNTEAFF
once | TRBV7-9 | CASTLWAGELFF
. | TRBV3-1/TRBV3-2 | CASSRDSRSYEQYF
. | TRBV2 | CASCRDRGGTGELFF
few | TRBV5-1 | CASSAGAGVYEQYF
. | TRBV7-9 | CASSFRDSLNEKLFF
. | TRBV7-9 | CASSLAPTSYGYTF
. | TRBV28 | CASSLPQVINGYTF
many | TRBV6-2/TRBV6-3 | CASSYLADSYEQYF
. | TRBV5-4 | CASSTPDGVRTGELFF
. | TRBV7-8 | CASSLAVLTQGGYGYTF
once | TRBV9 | CASSVGQNNEKLFF
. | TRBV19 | CASSILQGLNEKLFF
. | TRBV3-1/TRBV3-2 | CASSPGRGDYEQYF
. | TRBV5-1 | CASRRGGETQYF
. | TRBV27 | CASSWDRVNYGYTF
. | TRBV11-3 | CASSLGPMNTEAFF
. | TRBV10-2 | CASRLEGSGDTQYF
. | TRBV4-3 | CASSQDGQISYTDTQYF
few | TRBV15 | CATSRDGHLIYEQYF
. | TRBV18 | CASSQIGQGRQPQHF
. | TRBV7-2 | CASSSDRGYNEQFF
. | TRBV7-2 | CASSLDLAQPQHF
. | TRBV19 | CASSVDRGMGAQYF
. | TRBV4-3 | CASSQDRSGQETQYF
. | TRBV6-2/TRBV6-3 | CASSTHTGELFF
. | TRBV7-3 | CASSQQGVVTEAFF
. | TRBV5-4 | CASSLAGRSQPQHF
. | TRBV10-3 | CAISPGANQPQHF
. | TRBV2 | CASSKDRGNTEAFF
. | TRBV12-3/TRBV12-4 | CASSDRGTDTQYF
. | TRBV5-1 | CASSSHLVGRGLYNEQFF
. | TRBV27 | CASSLSGGAVYEQYF
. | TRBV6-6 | CASSYAGGSYNSPLHF
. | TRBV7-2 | CASSQPQGASRTGELFF
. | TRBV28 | CASSLYPGTGIHNEQFF
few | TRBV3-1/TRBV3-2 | CASSQRGYNEQFF
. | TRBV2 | CASSDGTGYNEQFF
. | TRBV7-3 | CASSTGRGGHETQYF
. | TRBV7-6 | CASSVGQAYNSPLHF
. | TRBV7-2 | CASSSDRGRGTEAFF
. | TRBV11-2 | CASSARNRVSGYTF
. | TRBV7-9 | CASSYGQGETTEAFF
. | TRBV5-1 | CASSLTDEKLFF